The clone carrying this T cell receptor beta chain showed up many times. The read ends 3 residues early relative to the CDR3; the germline J gene fills the gap. This record comes from a study of T cell clonality in common variable immunodeficiency. The CDR3 covers 13 residues. With 6 bases clipped from V and 7 bases from J, the junction kept 7 bases outside the gene matches. The germline V gene has CDR1 LNHDA and CDR2 SQIVND (reference sequence). Data came from immunoSEQ multiplex PCR; TCRdb stores just in-frame clones and leaves some out. The data list tens of thousands of clones, none observed once; about 4.5% falls to the top ten.

Sample: peripheral blood mononuclear cells. The TCR was taken from a person between 18 and 75 years old in good health. This chain uses TRBV19 with TRBJ1-2; TRBD1 matches 8 bases. The sequenced CDR3 bases are TGTGCCAGTAGGGATGACAGGGGTGCTGGC. Protein product: CASRDDRGAG. The entire CDR3 protein reads CASRDDRGAGYTF.